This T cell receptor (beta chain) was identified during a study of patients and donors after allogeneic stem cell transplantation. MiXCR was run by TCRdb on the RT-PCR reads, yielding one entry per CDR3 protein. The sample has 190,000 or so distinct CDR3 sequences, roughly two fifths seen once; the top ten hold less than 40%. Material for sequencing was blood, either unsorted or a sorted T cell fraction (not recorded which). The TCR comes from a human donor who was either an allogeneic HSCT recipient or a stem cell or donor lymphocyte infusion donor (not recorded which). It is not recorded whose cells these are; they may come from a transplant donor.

DNA for the CDR3: TGCAGCGTCGACCCGACGGGGGGAGAGGAGCTGTTTTTT. This gives the protein CSVDPTGGEELFF. The rearrangement uses TRBV29-1 and TRBJ2-2, with 7 bases matching TRBD2. The V and J ends lost 6 bases and 10 bases, in that order; junction bases with no gene match: 11. The CDR3 is 13 residues long. Germline CDR1 SQVTM, CDR2 ANQGSEA.